One sample yielded the 28 T cell receptor beta chains listed below, sequenced in a study of blood T cell repertoires in COVID-19. Produced via immunoSEQ multiplex PCR; TCRdb's table is partial and in-frame only. The data show under 200,000 clones, with approximately 92% seen just once and about 0.54% held by the top ten. Source material: peripheral blood. These receptors all come from a man aged 50 or older with acute or convalescent COVID-19.

This clone was found once. The rearrangement joins TRBV12-3 or TRBV12-4 to TRBJ1-1; D gene uncertain. The CDR3 runs to 11 residues. Trimming pared 5 bases from V and 11 bases from J, leaving 12 bases between. CDR3 bases: TGTGCCAGCAGTCCAAGCGTTGGGGCTTTCTTT. It translates to CASSPSVGAFF.

In nucleotides, the CDR3 is TGTGCCAGCCGCAACGGGGTTGGAAACACCATATATTTT. It is translated as CASRNGVGNTIYF. This chain uses TRBV6-5 with TRBJ1-3; D call uncertain. This CDR3 region has 13 residues. The germline V gene has CDR1 MNHEY and CDR2 SVGAGI. The germline V and J ends were trimmed by 8 bases and 3 bases, with 11 bases remaining between them.

V usage is TRBV28 and J usage is TRBJ2-7; D possibly corresponds to TRBD1 (5 bases). This CDR3 comprises 13 residues. V dropped 2 bases and J dropped 4 bases, with 9 bases sitting between them. The germline CDR1 and CDR2 sequences are MDHEN and SYDVKM. The CDR3, as DNA: TGTGCCAGCAGTTTAGGGGCCGGATACGAGCAGTACGTC. It translates to CASSLGAGYEQYV.

V gene TRBV7-9 combines with J gene TRBJ2-7; D is possibly TRBD1 (6 bases). The V end was cut by 5 bases, the J end by 2 bases, with 22 bases between. The CDR3 has 17 amino acids. The germline V gene encodes CDR1 SEHNR and CDR2 FQNEAQ (reference sequence). Here the CDR3 DNA reads TGTGCCAGCAGCAACTTCCCGGATCAGGGGCTTACCTACGAGCAGTACGTC. Protein sequence: CASSNFPDQGLTYEQYV.

The chain couples TRBV5-4 to TRBJ2-5, with 8 bases that match TRBD1. The V segment lost 1 base and the J segment 4 bases; nucleotides outside the gene matches: 6. The CDR3 sequence is 15 residues long. From germline, CDR1 is SGHNT and CDR2 YYREEE (reference sequence). CDR3 residues: CASSLRGQVRETQYF. The DNA for the CDR3 is TGTGCCAGCAGCTTGAGGGGACAGGTCAGAGAGACCCAGTACTTC. The full variable domain, in which reference TRBV5-4 and TRBJ2-5 provide the parts outside the CDR3, is ETGVTQSPTHLIKTRGQQVTLRCSSQSGHNTVSWYQQALGQGPQFIFQYYREEENGRGNFPPRFSGLQFPNYSSELNVNALELDDSALYLCASSLRGQVRETQYFGPGTRLLVL.

The genes are TRBV5-1 and TRBJ2-7; D is possibly TRBD1 (6 bases). The CDR3 totals 16 residues. The ends were cut back, 4 bases at V and 2 bases at J, with 19 bases in the middle. CDR1 is SGHRS, CDR2 YFSETQ, per germline. The CDR3 loop reads CASSPQLGQTAYEQYV. In DNA form, the CDR3 reads TGCGCCAGCAGCCCTCAACTGGGACAAACCGCCTACGAGCAGTACGTC.

This chain links TRBV27 with TRBJ2-1; possible D gene TRBD2, 7 bases. This CDR3 spans 16 amino acids. V lost 1 base, J lost 7 bases, and 17 bases lay in between. Looked up from germline, CDR1 is MNHEY and CDR2 is SMNVEV (reference sequence). As DNA, the CDR3 is TGTGCCAGCAGTTTATGGGGCGGGGGCCGACAAAATGAGCAGTTCTTC. The encoded protein is CASSLWGGGRQNEQFF.

The V gene is TRBV18, the J gene TRBJ2-7; 7 bases are a match to TRBD1. Germline CDR1 KGHSH, CDR2 LQKENI. V was clipped by 3 bases and J by 4 bases; unmatched bases: 9. The CDR3 is made up of 15 amino acids. CDR3 in amino acids: CASSPPLGQPYEQYF. In DNA form, the CDR3 reads TGTGCCAGCTCACCCCCACTGGGACAGCCATACGAGCAGTACTTC.

The chain joins TRBV7-2 to TRBJ1-6; the match to TRBD1 covers 7 bases. CDR3 length: 16 residues. V dropped 5 bases and J dropped 3; count of bases not matched to a gene: 7. The V gene's germline CDR1 is SGHTA and CDR2 FQGNSA. The CDR3 nucleotides read TGTGCCAGCAGCATCCGGGACAGATTCTATAATTCACCCCTCCACTTT. Translating gives CASSIRDRFYNSPLHF.

The chain joins TRBV27 to TRBJ2-1; possibly TRBD1 for D (5 bases). The CDR3 contains 15 residues. Germline V gene sequence: CDR1 MNHEY, CDR2 SMNVEV (reference sequence). Deletions cut 3 bases from V and 5 bases from J, with 14 bases between. The CDR3: CASSFLGQFNNEQFF. CDR3 in DNA: TGTGCCAGCAGTTTTCTGGGGCAGTTCAACAATGAGCAGTTCTTC.

The chain carries TRBV27 and TRBJ1-6, with 8 bases aligning to TRBD1. V gave up 4 bases and J gave up 8 bases; unmatched junction bases: 10. The CDR3 has 16 amino acids. The V gene's germline CDR1 is MNHEY and CDR2 SMNVEV (reference sequence). This chain's CDR3 is CASSSWVGQGYSPLHF. CDR3 nucleotide sequence: TGTGCCAGCAGTTCCTGGGTAGGACAGGGCTATTCACCCCTCCACTTT.

The chain links TRBV10-3 to TRBJ1-5; no definite D call. Germline CDR1 and CDR2: ENHRY and SYGVKD. V lost 3 bases and J lost 0, with 9 bases in between. This CDR3 has 15 residues. In DNA form, the CDR3 reads TGTGCCATCAGTGAACGATCTACTAGCAATCAGCCCCAGCATTTT. Protein product: CAISERSTSNQPQHF.

Only one count was recorded for this clone. The gene calls are TRBV6-2 or TRBV6-3 and TRBJ1-1; 7 bases fit TRBD1. The V segment lost 2 bases and the J segment 1 base; nucleotides outside the gene matches: 4. The CDR3 is made up of 15 amino acids. CDR1 is MNHEY and CDR2 is SVGEGT in the germline V gene. The CDR3 reads CASSYRGRPNTEAFF. The CDR3 region has the DNA TGTGCCAGCAGTTACAGGGGGCGCCCGAACACTGAAGCTTTCTTT.

This clone came up once. V and J are TRBV7-8 and TRBJ2-1, with 9 bases that match TRBD2. The CDR3 totals 16 residues. The V gene end was trimmed by 5 bases and the J gene end by 4 bases; junction bases not matched to a gene: 9. CDR1 and CDR2 (germline): SGHVS, FQNEAQ. CDR3 nucleotides: TGTGCCAGCAGCCCCCAAGCGAGCGGGGGGTACAATGAGCAGTTCTTC. Its translation: CASSPQASGGYNEQFF.

The V call is TRBV5-1, the J call TRBJ1-2; TRBD1 matches 7 bases. CDR1 SGHRS and CDR2 YFSETQ come from the germline V gene. V shed 4 bases and J 4 bases; nucleotides not matched to a gene: 7. This CDR3 is 14 amino acids long. The CDR3 sequence is CASSPTGLLYGYTF. CDR3 nucleotide sequence: TGCGCCAGCAGCCCGACAGGGCTCCTCTATGGCTACACCTTC.

This clone has more than one count but fewer than ten. The chain uses TRBV24-1 and TRBJ2-2; 7 bases match TRBD2. The CDR3 totals 17 residues. V shed 0 bases, J shed 6 bases, and the junction held 9 bases outside the gene matches. The germline V gene has CDR1 KGHDR and CDR2 SFDVKD. The CDR3 here is CATSDLGLVGFPGELFF. For the CDR3, the DNA is TGTGCCACCAGTGATTTGGGACTAGTCGGATTTCCCGGGGAGCTGTTTTTT.

The sample holds one count of this clone. This chain joins TRBV5-6 and TRBJ2-1; no firm D call. This CDR3 comprises 13 residues. Looked up from germline, CDR1 is SGHDT and CDR2 is YYEEEE. The ends were cut back, 0 bases at V and 3 bases at J, with 4 bases in the middle. This CDR3 reads CASSLGDYNEQFF. Here the CDR3 DNA reads TGTGCCAGCAGCTTGGGAGACTACAATGAGCAGTTCTTC.

The chain couples TRBV19 to TRBJ2-3; TRBD2 matches at 8 bases. CDR3 length equals 14 residues. Germline CDR1 reads LNHDA; CDR2 reads SQIVND (reference sequence). V lost 10 bases, J lost 1 base, and 7 bases stayed unmatched. The CDR3 is CATIAGGGTDTQYF. CDR3 DNA sequence: TGTGCCACAATTGCGGGGGGAGGCACAGATACGCAGTATTTT.

J is TRBJ1-5 and V is TRBV27; D is possibly TRBD1 (6 bases). This CDR3 has 15 residues. The V end lost 5 bases, the J end lost 3 bases, and 14 bases lay between the germline ends. The germline V gene encodes CDR1 MNHEY and CDR2 SMNVEV (reference sequence). For the CDR3, the DNA is TGTGCCAGCAGTCCTCACAGGGTTTTCAATCAGCCCCAGCATTTT. It encodes CASSPHRVFNQPQHF.

The chain has TRBV10-1 and TRBJ2-5, with TRBD2 as a possible D gene (6 bases). This CDR3 spans 13 amino acids. Germline values: CDR1 WNHNN, CDR2 SYGVQD (reference sequence). Trimming stripped 3 bases from V and 5 bases from J, with 10 bases between. The CDR3 spells CASSDGSSETQYF. In DNA, the CDR3 is TGCGCCAGCAGTGACGGGAGCTCGGAGACCCAGTACTTC.

This sequence joins TRBV6-2 or TRBV6-3 and TRBJ2-5; D not certain. The CDR3 extends over 12 amino acids. V lost 0 bases to trimming and J lost 5 bases, with 4 bases between them. Germline V gene data show CDR1 as MNHEY and CDR2 as SVGEGT. The CDR3 spells CASSYSYETQYF. DNA of the CDR3: TGTGCCAGCAGTTACTCCTACGAGACCCAGTACTTC.

The rearrangement links TRBV7-9 to TRBJ1-1; D is ambiguous. The V end was cut by 4 bases, the J end by 3 bases, with 9 bases between. Germline-derived CDR1 and CDR2 are SEHNR and FQNEAQ (reference sequence). This CDR3 has 13 amino acids. CDR3 DNA sequence: TGTGCCAGCAGCTATGACACCTACACTGAAGCTTTCTTT. Translation gives CASSYDTYTEAFF.

J is TRBJ1-1 and V is TRBV5-1, with 7 nucleotides matching TRBD1. The CDR3 runs to 14 residues. CDR1 and CDR2 from the germline V gene are SGHRS and YFSETQ. Germline trimming cut 3 bases from V and 2 bases from J; bases unmatched to any gene: 4. The CDR3 DNA is TGCGCCAGCAGCTCTGGGACAGCCAACACTGAAGCTTTCTTT. Its protein is CASSSGTANTEAFF.

Here the CDR3 DNA reads TGTGCCAGCAGCACGCGGACAGGGGGAGCCTACGAGCAGTACTTC. Its translation: CASSTRTGGAYEQYF. The V call is TRBV7-9, the J call TRBJ2-7; 10 bases map to TRBD1. Trimming at V came to 5 bases and at J to 2 bases, leaving 6 bases not matched to a gene. CDR1 and CDR2 (germline): SEHNR, FQNEAQ (reference sequence). The CDR3 spans 15 residues.

The chain combines TRBV11-2 with TRBJ2-1, with a tentative D call TRBD2 (5 bases). This CDR3 is built from 15 residues. Germline CDR1 and CDR2: SGHAT and FQNNGV. Trimming removed 5 bases at V and 6 bases at J, with 17 bases between. CDR3 loop: CASSPAASPGNEQFF. CDR3 bases: TGTGCCAGCAGCCCAGCGGCGTCACCGGGCAATGAGCAGTTCTTC. Drawing the rest from reference TRBV11-2 and TRBJ2-1, the complete variable domain is EAGVAQSPRYKIIEKRQSVAFWCNPISGHATLYWYQQILGQGPKLLIQFQNNGVVDDSQLPKDRFSAERLKGVDSTLKIQPAKLEDSAVYLCASSPAASPGNEQFFGPGTRLTVL.

CDR3 residues: CASSLDRNTEAFF. For the CDR3, the DNA is TGTGCCAGCAGCTTAGACAGAAACACTGAAGCTTTCTTT. The V call is TRBV7-2, the J call TRBJ1-1; no reliable D call. The CDR3 sequence is 13 residues long. Trimming stripped 1 base from V and 2 bases from J, with 5 bases between. Germline V gives CDR1 SGHTA, CDR2 FQGNSA.

CDR3 DNA sequence: TGTGCCAGCAGCCGGGGTGGAGGCGCCTCTGGAAACACCATATATTTT. Its translation: CASSRGGGASGNTIYF. The chain links TRBV11-2 to TRBJ1-3; no clear D gene. The CDR3 contains 16 residues. Deletions cut 5 bases from V and 0 bases from J, with 14 bases between. CDR1 and CDR2 (germline): SGHAT, FQNNGV. The full variable domain, rest sourced from reference TRBV11-2 and TRBJ1-3, is EAGVAQSPRYKIIEKRQSVAFWCNPISGHATLYWYQQILGQGPKLLIQFQNNGVVDDSQLPKDRFSAERLKGVDSTLKIQPAKLEDSAVYLCASSRGGGASGNTIYFGEGSWLTVV.

The genes are TRBV6-5 and TRBJ1-6; the match to TRBD1 covers 8 bases. The ends lost 8 bases at V and 0 bases at J; junction bases unmatched: 3. Germline V lookup: CDR1 MNHEY, CDR2 SVGAGI. This CDR3 region has 15 residues. CDR3 sequence reads: CASRTGISYNSPLHF. The CDR3 bases are TGTGCCAGCCGGACAGGGATCTCCTATAATTCACCCCTCCACTTT.